A selection of T cell receptor beta chains follows, all from one sample in a study of cytomegalovirus exposure and HLA in healthy donors. Only in-frame clones appear in the TCRdb table, and some are missing; sequencing was by immunoSEQ multiplex PCR. The sample includes about 67,000 clones, around 95% of them seen just once. Sequenced input: PBMCs. All receptors derive from a woman between 18 and 29 years old in good health and CMV-seronegative. CDR3s include the opening cysteine and the closing phenylalanine or tryptophan. Each record gives: CDR3 protein, CDR3 DNA, J gene, V gene, clone size, D gene. The D gene is left open where the match is weak. The size entry is marked missing in some rows and otherwise reads once, few, many or a size class.

CASSLGLREPQYF | TGTGCCAGCAGCTTAGGTCTCAGGGAACCTCAGTACTTC | TRBJ2-4 | TRBV7-2 | once | -
CASLAVNTEAFF | TGTGCCAGCCTGGCGGTGAACACTGAAGCTTTCTTT | TRBJ1-1 | TRBV28 | once | -
CASSLRRGNSPLHF | TGTGCCAGCAGTTTGCGGCGTGGGAATTCACCCCTCCACTTT | TRBJ1-6 | TRBV28 | - | -
CASRTGAPSYEQYF | TGTGCCAGCAGAACAGGTGCCCCCTCCTACGAGCAGTACTTC | TRBJ2-7 | TRBV6-1 | - | -
CASSQLDSQGPQHF | TGTGCCAGCAGCCAACTCGACAGCCAGGGGCCCCAGCATTTT | TRBJ1-5 | TRBV16 | - | -
CASSPYAGTQYF | TGTGCCAGCTCACCATACGCAGGGACGCAGTATTTT | TRBJ2-3 | TRBV18 | - | -
CASSLKALGGAYGYTF | TGTGCCAGCAGCTTAAAGGCTCTGGGGGGGGCCTATGGCTACACCTTC | TRBJ1-2 | TRBV11-2 | once | -
CASSLTGFSPLHF | TGTGCCAGCAGTTTAACAGGGTTTTCACCCCTCCACTTT | TRBJ1-6 | TRBV28 | - | -
CASSPRRTSGGRYEQYF | TGTGCCAGCTCACCTAGAAGGACTAGCGGGGGGAGGTACGAGCAGTACTTC | TRBJ2-7 | TRBV18 | - | TRBD2
CASSVPLYLGQTYEQYF | TGTGCCAGTAGTGTGCCCTTATATTTGGGACAGACCTACGAGCAGTACTTC | TRBJ2-7 | TRBV19 | - | TRBD1
CASSPRTGENTEAFF | TGTGCCAGCAGCCCTCGGACAGGGGAGAACACTGAAGCTTTCTTT | TRBJ1-1 | TRBV5-5 | - | TRBD1
CASSLSGGGNEKLFF | TGTGCCAGCAGCTTGAGCGGGGGGGGCAATGAAAAACTGTTTTTT | TRBJ1-4 | TRBV5-4 | - | -